The 17 T cell receptor beta chains presented below share a single source sample, sequenced in a study of blood T cells in healthy people across ages. Primed by a sample-barcoded 5' primer and a J-beta primer mix, a second PCR proceeded for about 7 to 11 cycles. TCRdb recomputed calls from the 5' RACE reads with MiXCR, one row per CDR3 protein. In the table there are 450,000 to 650,000 distinct CDR3 sequences, around 24% of which are singletons. This sample was shared with a second study, whose subject was T cells of mothers and their children.

Sequencing was done on a sample of blood. The source is a boy between 5 and 17 years old in good health.

This clonotype was detected a few times. V is TRBV5-1 and J is TRBJ2-5; possible D gene TRBD1, 7 bases. Looked up from germline, CDR1 is SGHRS and CDR2 is YFSETQ. The CDR3 covers 15 residues. Trimming shortened V by 4 bases and J by 5 bases, and 18 bases separated the two germline ends. The CDR3 here is CASSQGGRSGETQYF. CDR3 coding DNA: TGCGCCAGCAGCCAGGGGGGACGAAGTGGGGAGACCCAGTACTTC.

The chain carries TRBV27 and TRBJ1-1; the D is unclear. This CDR3 spans 12 amino acids. Looked up from germline, CDR1 is MNHEY and CDR2 is SMNVEV (reference sequence). V was cut by 7 bases and J by 1 base, with 7 bases left in between. The CDR3 reads CASTAENTEAFF. For the CDR3, the DNA is TGTGCCAGCACAGCCGAGAACACTGAAGCTTTCTTT.

The CDR3 nucleotides are TGTGCCAGCAGCGCCCGGGACTTGAACTACAATGAGCAGTTCTTC. Its protein product is CASSARDLNYNEQFF. The rearrangement uses TRBV3-1 and TRBJ2-1, with D tentatively TRBD2 (6 bases). V was trimmed by 5 bases and J by 3 bases, leaving 14 bases between them. Germline V gives CDR1 LGHDT, CDR2 YNNKEL (reference sequence). The length of the CDR3 is 15 residues.

This clonotype occurred a few times. The rearrangement links TRBV12-3 or TRBV12-4 to TRBJ2-5; no reliable D call. The J call may be in error: the DNA end matches TRBJ2-7 better. CDR3 length: 12 residues. DNA of the CDR3: TGTGCCAGCAGTTCACTCGGGTACGAGCAGTACTTC. Its translation is CASSSLGYEQYF.

This clonotype appeared a few times. The chain has TRBV9 and TRBJ2-5; 8 bases are a match to TRBD2. The J segment lost 5 bases and the V segment lost 0 bases, leaving 15 bases of the junction unmatched. Per the germline V gene, CDR1 is SGDLS and CDR2 is YYNGEE. The CDR3 extends over 18 amino acids. The CDR3, as DNA: TGTGCCAGCAGCGTAGCGGGAGGGCCGGCGATCGAACACGAGACCCAGTACTTC. Its translation: CASSVAGGPAIEHETQYF.

The rearrangement uses TRBV15 and TRBJ2-6; 7 nucleotides agree with TRBD2. Trimming took 5 bases from V and 2 from J; bases not matched to a gene: 18. The CDR3 is 20 amino acids. Germline V gene data show CDR1 as LNHNV and CDR2 as YYDKDF (reference sequence). The CDR3 here is CATSSRVVGGSSAGANVLTF. In DNA form, the CDR3 reads TGTGCCACCAGCTCTCGGGTGGTCGGCGGGAGTTCGGCTGGGGCCAACGTCCTGACTTTC. The complete variable domain, with remaining parts taken from reference TRBV15 and TRBJ2-6, reads DAMVIQNPRYQVTQFGKPVTLSCSQTLNHNVMYWYQQKSSQAPKLLFHYYDKDFNNEADTPDNFQSRRPNTSFCFLDIRSPGLGDTAMYLCATSSRVVGGSSAGANVLTFGAGSRLTVL.

The rearrangement uses TRBV28 and TRBJ2-3, with D possibly called TRBD1 or TRBD2 (6 bases each). The ends were cut back, 6 bases at V and 1 base at J, with 14 bases in the middle. The CDR3 spans 15 residues. Germline lookup yields CDR1 MDHEN and CDR2 SYDVKM. CDR3 in amino acids: CASRQGTGGTDTQYF. In DNA form, the CDR3 reads TGTGCCAGCAGGCAGGGGACGGGGGGCACAGATACGCAGTATTTT.

The chain recombines TRBV7-6 with TRBJ2-3, with D perhaps TRBD1 or TRBD2 (5 bases each). Trimming took off 4 bases at V and 5 bases at J, with 13 bases between the two ends. Looked up from germline, CDR1 is SGHVS and CDR2 is FNYEAQ. This CDR3 comprises 14 residues. The chain's CDR3 is CASSSPGPGDTQYF. Written as DNA, the CDR3 is TGTGCCAGCAGCTCCCCGGGACCAGGAGATACGCAGTATTTT. The full variable domain, its missing parts supplied by reference TRBV7-6 and TRBJ2-3, is GAGVSQSPRYKVTKRGQDVALRCDPISGHVSLYWYRQALGQGPEFLTYFNYEAQQDKSGLPNDRFSAERPEGSISTLTIQRTEQRDSAMYRCASSSPGPGDTQYFGPGTRLTVL.

In this sample, this clonotype turned up a few times. The CDR3 sequence: CASSPSGTSGNEQFF. CDR3 sequence (DNA): TGTGCCAGCAGCCCCTCCGGGACTAGCGGGAATGAGCAGTTCTTC. The chain uses TRBV7-9 and TRBJ2-5; 12 positions agree with TRBD2. With the DNA end fitting TRBJ2-1 better, the J assignment may be wrong. The CDR3 has 15 residues. Germline-derived CDR1 and CDR2 are SEHNR and FQNEAQ (reference sequence).

In its sample, this clonotype was seen a few times. This chain links TRBV27 with TRBJ1-6, with D hard to call. CDR1 MNHEY and CDR2 SMNVEV come from the germline V gene (reference sequence). The CDR3 spans 12 residues. The V end lost 3 bases, the J end lost 5 bases, and 2 bases lay between the germline ends. In nucleotides, the CDR3 is TGTGCCAGCAGTTTTAATAATTCACCCCTCCACTTT. The encoded protein is CASSFNNSPLHF.

This clonotype was observed a few times. The V call is TRBV5-6, the J call TRBJ1-1; 9 bases fit TRBD1. This CDR3 has 15 amino acids. The germline CDR1 and CDR2 sequences are SGHDT and YYEEEE. The J segment lost 2 bases and the V segment lost 3 bases, leaving 5 bases of the junction unmatched. The DNA for the CDR3 is TGTGCCAGCAGCTGGCAGGACAGGGGCAACACTGAAGCTTTCTTT. This gives the protein CASSWQDRGNTEAFF.

This clonotype was counted ten times or more. This chain joins TRBV11-2 and TRBJ2-1; 9 bases match TRBD1. Unmatched junction bases numbered 3, after V lost 5 bases and J lost 13 bases. Per the germline V gene, CDR1 is SGHAT and CDR2 is FQNNGV. CDR3 length: 11 residues. CDR3 DNA: TGTGCCAGCAGCCCGGACAGGGGACAGTTCTTC. Residues: CASSPDRGQFF.

As concerns this clonotype: A junction end diverges from the germline sequence, so it may reflect a read error. The chain uses TRBV27 and TRBJ2-5; no reliable D call. The length of the CDR3 is 14 residues. From germline, CDR1 is MNHEY and CDR2 SMNVEV (reference sequence). In DNA, the CDR3 is TGTGCCAGCAGCCCTCTTCCCGGCTACCGCATCATGCACTTC. Residues: CASSPLPGYRIMHF.

This clonotype was counted a few times. V usage is TRBV19 and J usage is TRBJ2-7, with D tentatively TRBD1 or TRBD2 (5 bases each). CDR1 is LNHDA and CDR2 is SQIVND in the germline V gene (reference sequence). The CDR3 totals 14 residues. Trimming shortened V by 3 bases and J by 1 base, and 10 bases separated the two germline ends. This CDR3 is CASSMGPESYEQYF. The CDR3 region has the DNA TGTGCCAGTAGTATGGGACCGGAATCCTACGAGCAGTACTTC. The whole variable domain, remainder taken from reference TRBV19 and TRBJ2-7, is DGGITQSPKYLFRKEGQNVTLSCEQNLNHDAMYWYRQDPGQGLRLIYYSQIVNDFQKGDIAEGYSVSREKKESFPLTVTSAQKNPTAFYLCASSMGPESYEQYFGPGTRLTVT.

This clonotype occurred a few times. The rearrangement uses TRBV5-1 and TRBJ2-2; D uncertain. Trimming pared 0 bases from V and 0 bases from J, leaving 6 bases between. There are 15 residues in the CDR3. CDR1 is SGHRS, CDR2 YFSETQ, per germline. CDR3 region: CASSLDLTNTGELFF. As DNA, the CDR3 is TGCGCCAGCAGCTTGGATCTGACGAACACCGGGGAGCTGTTTTTT.

J is TRBJ2-7 and V is TRBV15; 10 nucleotides match TRBD1. Germline lookup yields CDR1 LNHNV and CDR2 YYDKDF (reference sequence). V was clipped by 3 bases and J by 0 bases; unmatched bases: 2. The CDR3 runs to 15 residues. The CDR3 DNA is TGTGCCACCAGCAGTAGGACAGGGGGCTCCTACGAGCAGTACTTC. Amino acid sequence: CATSSRTGGSYEQYF.

The CDR3 DNA sequence: TGTGCCAGCAGAAAGGACTTCCCTGGTGAGCAGTTCTTC. As protein: CASRKDFPGEQFF. The chain employs TRBV2 and TRBJ2-1; D is possibly TRBD2 (5 bases). V was clipped by 6 bases and J by 9 bases, with 15 bases between them. The CDR3 contains 13 residues. Germline CDR1 and CDR2: SNHLY and FYNNEI.